A selection of T cell receptor beta chains follows, all from one sample in a study of patients and donors after allogeneic stem cell transplantation. A single record per CDR3 protein comes from TCRdb applying MiXCR to the RT-PCR reads. Among about 960,000 distinct CDR3 sequences listed, roughly 18% were seen once. The sequencing input was blood, either unsorted or a sorted T cell fraction (not recorded which). The receptors originated from a human donor who was either an allogeneic HSCT recipient or a stem cell or donor lymphocyte infusion donor (not recorded which). It is not recorded whose cells these are; they may come from a transplant donor. CDR3s include the opening cysteine and the closing phenylalanine or tryptophan. The D gene is left open where the match is weak. Some rows have no size entry. The others give once, few or many, or a class for an expanded clone.

v_gene: TRBV2; d_gene: -; abundance: -; j_gene: TRBJ2-5; CDR3nt: TGTGCCAGTCGTCCCAGGGGGGCCCAAGAGACCCAGTACTTC; CDR3aa: CASRPRGAQETQYF
v_gene: TRBV12-3/TRBV12-4; d_gene: TRBD1; abundance: many; j_gene: TRBJ1-6; CDR3nt: TGTGCCAGCAGGACGTGGACAGGGGAGTATTCACCCCTCCACTTT; CDR3aa: CASRTWTGEYSPLHF
v_gene: TRBV5-1; d_gene: TRBD1; abundance: few; j_gene: TRBJ1-4; CDR3nt: TGCGCCAGCAGGACAAGACAGGGGTATAATGAAAAACTGTTTTTT; CDR3aa: CASRTRQGYNEKLFF
v_gene: TRBV12-3/TRBV12-4; d_gene: -; abundance: many; j_gene: TRBJ2-7; CDR3nt: TGTGCCAGCAGTTTCGGGTGGGGCGAGCAGTACTTC; CDR3aa: CASSFGWGEQYF
v_gene: TRBV2; d_gene: TRBD1; abundance: few; j_gene: TRBJ2-7; CDR3nt: TGTGCCAGCAGGACCAACAGGGGGTATATCGACGAGCAGTACTTC; CDR3aa: CASRTNRGYIDEQYF
v_gene: TRBV7-2; d_gene: -; abundance: many; j_gene: TRBJ2-2; CDR3nt: TGTGCCAGCAGCTTAGAACGGCCGAACACCGGGGAGCTGTTTTTT; CDR3aa: CASSLERPNTGELFF
v_gene: TRBV12-3/TRBV12-4; d_gene: -; abundance: -; j_gene: TRBJ1-1; CDR3nt: TGTGCCAGCAGTGTGCGCGTATTGAACACTGAAGCTTTCTTT; CDR3aa: CASSVRVLNTEAFF
v_gene: TRBV27; d_gene: TRBD1; abundance: -; j_gene: TRBJ1-2; CDR3nt: TGTGCCAGCAGTGAAAGACAGGGCCTTATCTATGGCTACACCTTC; CDR3aa: CASSERQGLIYGYTF
v_gene: TRBV27; d_gene: -; abundance: few; j_gene: TRBJ2-7; CDR3nt: TGTGCCAGCGGGGTGGAGGGGGGCTACGAGCAGTACTTC; CDR3aa: CASGVEGGYEQYF
v_gene: TRBV18; d_gene: -; abundance: few; j_gene: TRBJ1-4; CDR3nt: TGTGCCAGCTCCGCGTCAACTAATGAAAAACTGTTTTTT; CDR3aa: CASSASTNEKLFF
v_gene: TRBV29-1; d_gene: TRBD1; abundance: many; j_gene: TRBJ1-1; CDR3nt: TGCAGCGTTGAAGGAAACAGGGGAATCGAAGCTTTCTTT; CDR3aa: CSVEGNRGIEAFF
v_gene: TRBV4-3; d_gene: TRBD2; abundance: few; j_gene: TRBJ2-1; CDR3nt: TGCGCCAGCAGCCAAGATCGGCTAGCGGCGAATGAGCAGTTCTTC; CDR3aa: CASSQDRLAANEQFF
v_gene: TRBV3-1; d_gene: -; abundance: many; j_gene: TRBJ1-5; CDR3nt: TGTGCCAGCAGCCAAGATGGGCAGCCCCAGCATTTT; CDR3aa: CASSQDGQPQHF
v_gene: TRBV20-1; d_gene: TRBD1; abundance: many; j_gene: TRBJ2-2; CDR3nt: TGCAGTGCCCAGGGACAGTTCAACACCGGGGAGCTGTTTTTT; CDR3aa: CSAQGQFNTGELFF
v_gene: TRBV9; d_gene: -; abundance: few; j_gene: TRBJ1-2; CDR3nt: TGTGCCAGCAGCGTAGTTGGAGGGTTCGGCTACACCTTC; CDR3aa: CASSVVGGFGYTF
v_gene: TRBV19; d_gene: -; abundance: few; j_gene: TRBJ2-7; CDR3nt: TGTGCCAGTGAAGCGGCACAAGGGTCCTACGAGCAGTACTTC; CDR3aa: CASEAAQGSYEQYF
v_gene: TRBV24-1; d_gene: -; abundance: few; j_gene: TRBJ2-3; CDR3nt: TGTGCCACCAGTGATTACCTTATGTCATCGCAGTATTTT; CDR3aa: CATSDYLMSSQYF
v_gene: TRBV12-3/TRBV12-4; d_gene: -; abundance: few; j_gene: TRBJ1-5; CDR3nt: TGTGCCAGCAGTTTAGTTGGGGCAAACAATCAGCCCCAGCATTTT; CDR3aa: CASSLVGANNQPQHF
v_gene: TRBV7-8; d_gene: TRBD1; abundance: -; j_gene: TRBJ2-7; CDR3nt: TGTGCCAGCAGCTTAGCGACGGGGACAGGGACCCGCGAGCAGTACTTC; CDR3aa: CASSLATGTGTREQYF
v_gene: TRBV20-1; d_gene: TRBD2; abundance: few; j_gene: TRBJ2-7; CDR3nt: TGCAGTGCTAGGACTAGCGGGGGGGCCCACGAGCAGTACTTC; CDR3aa: CSARTSGGAHEQYF
v_gene: TRBV7-2; d_gene: TRBD2; abundance: many; j_gene: TRBJ2-1; CDR3nt: TGTGCCAGCAGCATCAAAAGACTAGCGGGGGACTACAATGAGCAGTTCTTC; CDR3aa: CASSIKRLAGDYNEQFF
v_gene: TRBV6-5; d_gene: TRBD1; abundance: -; j_gene: TRBJ1-3; CDR3nt: TGTGCCAGCAGTTACGGACAGGGGACACGAAACACCATATATTTT; CDR3aa: CASSYGQGTRNTIYF
v_gene: TRBV7-2; d_gene: -; abundance: few; j_gene: TRBJ1-5; CDR3nt: TGTGCCAGCAGCTTAACTGCGGTACTTTATAGCAATCAGCCCCAGCATTTT; CDR3aa: CASSLTAVLYSNQPQHF
v_gene: TRBV11-1; d_gene: TRBD1; abundance: few; j_gene: TRBJ2-7; CDR3nt: TGTGCCAGCAGCCCCCCGGACAGGGAGGACGAGCAGTACTTC; CDR3aa: CASSPPDREDEQYF
v_gene: TRBV20-1; d_gene: TRBD2; abundance: -; j_gene: TRBJ2-3; CDR3nt: TGCAGTGAGTCTAGCGGGGGCACAGATACGCAGTATTTT; CDR3aa: CSESSGGTDTQYF
v_gene: TRBV20-1; d_gene: -; abundance: once; j_gene: TRBJ1-2; CDR3nt: TGCAGTGCTGGGGGGGTCTCATCTGGCTACACCTTC; CDR3aa: CSAGGVSSGYTF
v_gene: TRBV12-3/TRBV12-4; d_gene: TRBD1; abundance: few; j_gene: TRBJ1-5; CDR3nt: TGTGCCAGCAGTCCAGGGACAGGGGGCTTTTATAGCAATCAGCCCCAGCATTTT; CDR3aa: CASSPGTGGFYSNQPQHF